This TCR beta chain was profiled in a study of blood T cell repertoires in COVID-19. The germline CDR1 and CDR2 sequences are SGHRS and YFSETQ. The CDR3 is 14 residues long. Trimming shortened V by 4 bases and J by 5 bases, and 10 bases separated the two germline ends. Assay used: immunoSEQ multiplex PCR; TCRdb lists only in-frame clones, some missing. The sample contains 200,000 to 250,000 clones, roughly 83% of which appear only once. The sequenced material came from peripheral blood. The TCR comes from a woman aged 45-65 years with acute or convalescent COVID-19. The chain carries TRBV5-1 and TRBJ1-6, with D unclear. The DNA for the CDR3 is TGCGCCAGCAGCCACGACACTCATAATTCACCCCTCCACTTT. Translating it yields CASSHDTHNSPLHF.